The TCR beta chain under discussion was sequenced for a study of T cell repertoires in cytomegalovirus infection. Study-level information: Recently identified HLA-C-restricted and well-studied HLA-B-restricted CMV epitopes were used.

TCRdb fed the reads into MiXCR, producing one record per CDR3 protein. This table has about 740,000 distinct CDR3 sequences, around a third appearing once. From germline, CDR1 is SGHVS and CDR2 FNYEAQ. The CDR3 length is 16 residues. In regard to this clonotype: Its antigen is still unknown. The junction departs from the called germline gene at one end, perhaps through a read error.

This receptor was taken from a human donor in good health (CMV status not recorded). Some clones in this sample may be carry-over from other donors' samples. This sample comprised cultured PBMCs, obtained from culture after CMV antigen stimulation. The rearrangement uses TRBV7-6 and TRBJ2-2, with D tentatively TRBD1 (5 bases). The DNA for the CDR3 is TGTGCCAGCAGCCTAACAGGCTCGGTGAACGCCGGGGAGCTGTTTTTT. Translation gives CASSLTGSVNAGELFF.